Listed below are T cell receptor beta chains from one sample, sequenced in a study of identical twins. TCRdb re-called the 5' RACE reads through MiXCR, storing one row per CDR3 protein. Of roughly 1,500,000 distinct CDR3 sequences in the sample, around 29% were seen once. Sequenced: cord blood. These receptors were collected from a newborn girl in good health. The CDR3 runs from the conserved cysteine through the conserved F or W. The D gene is left open where the match is weak. Size is stated for part of the rows, as once, few or many counts, or as a class when the clone is expanded.

clone size,J gene,V gene,D gene,CDR3 DNA,CDR3 protein
-,TRBJ2-3,TRBV28,TRBD1,TGTGCCAGCAGTCCGTCGGGTGACAGGGTCGAGAAAAATACGCAGTATTTT,CASSPSGDRVEKNTQYF
-,TRBJ2-4,TRBV20-1,-,TGCAGTGCTAGTGACCAGGGAGCAGAGAACATTCAGTACTTC,CSASDQGAENIQYF
few,TRBJ1-2,TRBV29-1,TRBD1,TGCAGCGCCAAACAGGGGGTCGACTATGGCTACACCTTC,CSAKQGVDYGYTF
-,TRBJ2-3,TRBV14,TRBD2,TGTGCCAGCAGTTCCCCCGGGGGGGGGCTGACAGATACGCAGTATTTT,CASSSPGGGLTDTQYF
-,TRBJ1-1,TRBV4-1,TRBD1,TGCGCCAGCAGTCCGGGACAGGGGCCGTACACTGAAGCTTTCTTT,CASSPGQGPYTEAFF
-,TRBJ1-4,TRBV11-3,-,TGTGCCAGCAAAAGGGGGGCAGTGAAGGAAAAACTGTTTTTT,CASKRGAVKEKLFF
few,TRBJ2-7,TRBV2,-,TGTGCCAGTCGGACATTTTCCTACGAGCAGTACTTC,CASRTFSYEQYF
-,TRBJ2-7,TRBV10-3,TRBD1,TGTGCCATCAGCGCCACAGGGGGCCATCTTGCCGAGCAGTACTTC,CAISATGGHLAEQYF
-,TRBJ2-1,TRBV12-3/TRBV12-4,-,TGTGCCAGCAGTTTCGATTTGGTCTACAATGAGCAGTTCTTC,CASSFDLVYNEQFF
-,TRBJ2-4,TRBV6-1,-,TGTGCCAGCAGTGACCACATGATAAAAAACATTCAGTACTTC,CASSDHMIKNIQYF
-,TRBJ1-6,TRBV2,-,TGTGCCAGCAGTGAACCCGGGACCGTCGATTCACCCCTCCACTTT,CASSEPGTVDSPLHF
few,TRBJ2-1,TRBV4-1,-,TGCGCCAGCAGCCAAGATGAGGGAATAGCCTACAATGAGCAGTTCTTC,CASSQDEGIAYNEQFF
few,TRBJ2-4,TRBV11-2,-,TGTGCCAGCAGCTTCGGCCCTGTCAAAAACATTCAGTACTTC,CASSFGPVKNIQYF
-,TRBJ2-3,TRBV5-1,-,TGCGCCAGCAGCTTGTCCGGACAGAGCACAGATACGCAGTATTTT,CASSLSGQSTDTQYF
few,TRBJ1-2,TRBV6-1,-,TGTGCCAGCGGCACACTAGGGGGTGTCTATGGCTACACCTTC,CASGTLGGVYGYTF
-,TRBJ1-2,TRBV14,TRBD1,TGTGCCAGCAGCCGGTTACAGGGGCCTAACTATGGCTACACCTTC,CASSRLQGPNYGYTF